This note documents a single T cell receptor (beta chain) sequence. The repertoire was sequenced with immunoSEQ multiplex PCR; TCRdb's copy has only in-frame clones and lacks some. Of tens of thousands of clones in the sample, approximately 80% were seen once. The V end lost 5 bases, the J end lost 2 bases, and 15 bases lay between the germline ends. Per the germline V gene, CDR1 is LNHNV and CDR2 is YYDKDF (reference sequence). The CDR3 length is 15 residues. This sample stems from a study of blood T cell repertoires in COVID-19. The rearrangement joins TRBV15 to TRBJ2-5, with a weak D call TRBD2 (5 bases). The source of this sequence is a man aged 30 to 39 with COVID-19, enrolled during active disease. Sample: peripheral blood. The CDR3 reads CATSPMTGSQETQYF. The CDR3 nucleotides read TGTGCCACCAGCCCTATGACGGGGTCTCAAGAGACCCAGTACTTC.